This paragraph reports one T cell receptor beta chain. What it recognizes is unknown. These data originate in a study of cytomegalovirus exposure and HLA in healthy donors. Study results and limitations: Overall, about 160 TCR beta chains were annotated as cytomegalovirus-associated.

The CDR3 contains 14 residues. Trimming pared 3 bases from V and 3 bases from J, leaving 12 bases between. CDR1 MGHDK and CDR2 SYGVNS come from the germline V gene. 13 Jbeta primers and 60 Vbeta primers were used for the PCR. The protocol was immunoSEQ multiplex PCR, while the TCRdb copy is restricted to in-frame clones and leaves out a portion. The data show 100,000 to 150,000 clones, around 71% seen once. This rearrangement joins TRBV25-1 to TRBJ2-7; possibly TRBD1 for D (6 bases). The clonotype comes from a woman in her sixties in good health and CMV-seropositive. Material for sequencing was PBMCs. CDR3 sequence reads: CASSDSGALYEQYF. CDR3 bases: TGTGCCAGCAGTGATTCAGGGGCCCTCTACGAGCAGTACTTC.